This T cell receptor (beta chain) is drawn from a study of early T cells in non-severe SARS-CoV-2 infection. CDR3 length: 16 residues. Germline CDR1 is MNHEY and CDR2 is SVGEGT. With 2 bases clipped from V and 5 bases from J, the junction kept 9 bases outside the gene matches. Researchers attached unique molecular identifiers to individual cDNA molecules. TCRdb analysed the 5' RACE reads with MiXCR anew, one entry per CDR3 protein. The table shows around 83,000 distinct CDR3 sequences, with 8% to 13% occurring only once. This sample comprised whole blood, obtained at baseline. The TCR sequence derives from an adult who was a healthcare worker with PCR-confirmed SARS-CoV-2 infection or an uninfected control (not recorded which). The V call is TRBV6-2 or TRBV6-3, the J call TRBJ2-5, with 9 bases fitting TRBD2. As DNA, the CDR3 is TGTGCCAGCAGTTACAAAGGAGCGGGAGGTGGCGAGACCCAGTACTTC. Its translation is CASSYKGAGGGETQYF.